Sequencing of this T cell receptor beta chain was carried out in a study of regulatory T cells in long-lasting Graves disease. Broader study findings: For persistent Graves' patients, TCR diversity was lower than for newly diagnosed ones. Persistent disease was characterized by preferential usage of TRBV28, TRBJ1-2 and TRBJ2-5.

Arm-PCR with iRepertoire HTBI primers amplified the CDR3 regions for these TCR beta libraries. TCRdb reprocessed the multiplex PCR reads via MiXCR and lists one record per CDR3 protein. The profile shows 350,000 to 500,000 distinct CDR3 sequences, around 15% of them singletons. V shed 10 bases, J shed 3 bases, and the junction held 7 bases outside the gene matches. CDR3 size: 13 residues. The germline V gene encodes CDR1 MNHEY and CDR2 SMNVEV (reference sequence). At least ten counts were recorded for this clonotype. Antigen specificity is unknown. The time point was: newly diagnosed GD, antithyroid drugs for less than 3 months. PBMCs were the source of the RNA used for TCR sequencing. The same sample was also studied in work on T cells in Graves' hyperthyroidism and ophthalmopathy.

This TCR was recovered from a woman aged 45-65 years with Graves disease. V gene TRBV27 combines with J gene TRBJ2-7, with 9 bases aligning to TRBD2. This material consisted of peripheral blood mononuclear cells (PBMCs), taken at new diagnosis, from a patient treated with antithyroid drugs. The CDR3 region is CATGLARNYEQYF. DNA for the CDR3: TGTGCCACTGGACTAGCGCGGAACTACGAGCAGTACTTC.